The 23 T cell receptor beta chains in this list originate from one sample, sequenced in a study of Ad26.COV2.S vaccination and SARS-CoV-2 variants. The treatment was: roughly 18 received Ad26.COV2.S at low or high dose, single or two shots; 5 received placebo; per-sample allocation not given. Material that was analyzed had been drawn on day 63 after the first vaccine or placebo injection. Clones were sequenced by immunoSEQ multiplex PCR, and TCRdb holds only the in-frame ones, with some missing. Of a few hundred thousand clones in the sample, about four fifths were seen once. Specimen: peripheral blood, collected in a trial of Ad26.COV2.S vaccine versus placebo. All receptors come from a person aged 18-65 years who received the Ad26.COV2.S COVID-19 vaccine or a placebo.

The genes are TRBV6-5 and TRBJ1-4, with D uncertain. This CDR3 region has 15 residues. CDR1 MNHEY and CDR2 SVGAGI come from the germline V gene. Deletions cut 7 bases from V and 5 bases from J, with 17 bases between. For the CDR3, the DNA is TGTGCCAGCACGCTTACGATGAACCACAATGAAAAACTGTTTTTT. Its translation: CASTLTMNHNEKLFF.

The V gene is TRBV5-6, the J gene TRBJ2-7, with 7 bases matching TRBD2. The V gene end was trimmed by 3 bases and the J gene end by 5 bases; junction bases not matched to a gene: 5. CDR3 size: 13 residues. The V gene's germline CDR1 is SGHDT and CDR2 YYEEEE. CDR3 sequence: CASSWEGGHEQYF. In DNA, the CDR3 is TGTGCCAGCAGCTGGGAGGGCGGGCACGAGCAGTACTTC.

The rearrangement links TRBV4-2 to TRBJ2-3; tentatively, D is TRBD2 (7 bases). The germline CDR1 and CDR2 sequences are LGHNA and YNFKEQ. CDR3 length: 18 residues. V was shortened by 1 base and J by 1 base, with 18 bases between the two germline ends. The CDR3 nucleotides are TGTGCCAGCAGCCAAGCTCCCACGCGGGGGCCCGGCACAGATACGCAGTATTTT. It encodes CASSQAPTRGPGTDTQYF.

This clone showed up just once. The chain uses TRBV6-5 and TRBJ2-2; perhaps TRBD2 as D (7 bases). The ends were cut back, 7 bases at V and 13 bases at J, with 13 bases in the middle. The germline V gene has CDR1 MNHEY and CDR2 SVGAGI. The CDR3 sequence is 11 residues long. The CDR3 region is CASIGGGRLFF. In DNA, the CDR3 is TGTGCCAGCATTGGGGGGGGCCGGCTGTTTTTT.

Only a few counts were recorded for this clone. The J gene is TRBJ2-1, the V gene TRBV14; D gene uncertain. CDR1 SGHDN and CDR2 FVKESK come from the germline V gene. CDR3 size: 16 residues. V was trimmed by 2 bases and J by 6 bases, leaving 17 bases between them. The CDR3 sequence is CASSQILFGSLNEQFF. CDR3 sequence (DNA): TGTGCCAGCAGCCAAATTCTCTTCGGATCCCTCAATGAGCAGTTCTTC.

This clone showed up many times. V gene TRBV10-3 combines with J gene TRBJ1-6; D is perhaps TRBD1 (6 bases). The CDR3 length is 14 residues. CDR1 is ENHRY and CDR2 is SYGVKD in the germline V gene. V was pared by 5 bases and J by 5 bases, with 10 bases between. The CDR3 DNA is TGTGCCATCAGTCAAGGGGGGAATAATTCACCCCTCCACTTT. Protein: CAISQGGNNSPLHF.

The count of this clone is one. V usage is TRBV6-6 and J usage is TRBJ2-7; D uncertain. CDR1 is MNHNY, CDR2 SVGAGI, per germline (reference sequence). V gave up 3 bases and J gave up 2 bases, with 5 bases separating them. The CDR3 covers 12 residues. CDR3 nucleotides: TGTGCCAGCAGTTATACCCCCTACGAGCAGTACTTC. Protein product: CASSYTPYEQYF.

The chain uses TRBV15 and TRBJ2-1, with 11 bases that match TRBD2. There are 15 residues in the CDR3. With V trimmed by 1 base and J by 10 bases, 6 bases remained unmatched. CDR1 and CDR2 from the germline V gene are LNHNV and YYDKDF (reference sequence). CDR3 DNA: TGTGCCACCAGCAGAGGAGGTAGCGGGGGGGCGGAGCAGTTCTTC. Protein: CATSRGGSGGAEQFF.

CDR3 region: CASSARSNNEQFF. The CDR3 DNA sequence: TGTGCCAGCTCGGCCCGAAGCAACAATGAGCAGTTCTTC. The chain has TRBV6-4 and TRBJ2-1; D gene unclear. CDR1 and CDR2 from the germline V gene are MRHNA and SNTAGT. The CDR3 totals 13 residues. V lost 8 bases to trimming and J lost 5 bases, with 13 bases between them.

The chain joins TRBV9 to TRBJ2-7; a weak D match, TRBD2 (6 bases). This CDR3 is 15 amino acids long. The ends were cut back, 0 bases at V and 4 bases at J, with 14 bases in the middle. Germline CDR1 reads SGDLS; CDR2 reads YYNGEE. As DNA, the CDR3 is TGTGCCAGCAGCGTAGGTCCGGGAGAACTGTACGAGCAGTACTTC. Translated, it gives CASSVGPGELYEQYF.

The chain has TRBV4-1 and TRBJ2-5; D might be TRBD2 (6 bases). V shed 4 bases and J shed 1 base, with 16 bases lying between them. Germline V CDR1 and CDR2: MGHRA, YSYEKL. The CDR3 totals 16 residues. The CDR3 DNA follows: TGCGCCAGCAGCCCTCGATGGGACTGGCCCCAAGAGACCCAGTACTTC. Its translation is CASSPRWDWPQETQYF.

The chain carries TRBV27 and TRBJ2-7; 7 bases map to TRBD1. The CDR3 totals 15 residues. Trimming took 3 bases from V and 0 from J; bases not matched to a gene: 5. Germline V gene sequence: CDR1 MNHEY, CDR2 SMNVEV (reference sequence). Here the CDR3 DNA reads TGTGCCAGCAGTTTCTTACAGGGGAGCTCCTACGAGCAGTACTTC. This gives the protein CASSFLQGSSYEQYF.

Concerning this clone itself: The sample holds other DNA sequences that translate to the same CDR3. This chain connects TRBV12-5 to TRBJ1-1, with a possible D match to TRBD1 (5 bases). Trimming took 6 bases from V and 4 from J, leaving 12 bases between them. This CDR3 contains 13 residues. Looked up from germline, CDR1 is LGHNT and CDR2 is FRNRAP. The CDR3 here is CASGLSGGTEAFF. The CDR3 DNA follows: TGTGCTAGTGGCCTTAGCGGGGGCACTGAAGCTTTCTTT.

The genes are TRBV18 and TRBJ1-1; 11 positions agree with TRBD1. This CDR3 region has 16 residues. The germline CDR1 and CDR2 sequences are KGHSH and LQKENI. J lost 1 base, V lost 3 bases, and 4 bases had no gene match. CDR3 bases: TGTGCCAGCTCACCCGGACAGGGGGCTGGGAACACTGAAGCTTTCTTT. Translated, it gives CASSPGQGAGNTEAFF. The full variable domain, rest sourced from reference TRBV18 and TRBJ1-1, is NAGVMQNPRHLVRRRGQEARLRCSPMKGHSHVYWYRQLPEEGLKFMVYLQKENIIDESGMPKERFSAEFPKEGPSILRIQQVVRGDSAAYFCASSPGQGAGNTEAFFGQGTRLTVV.

The J gene is TRBJ1-5, the V gene TRBV4-1; TRBD1 is a possible D gene (5 bases). The V gene's germline CDR1 is MGHRA and CDR2 YSYEKL. With 1 base removed from V and 7 bases from J, the gap between germline ends came to 11 bases. The CDR3 has 14 residues. The CDR3 DNA reads as TGCGCCAGCAGCCAAGGAGGGGCCGGACAGCCCCAGCATTTT. As protein: CASSQGGAGQPQHF.

This chain uses TRBV24-1 with TRBJ2-3, with D unclear. The CDR3 sequence is 13 residues long. Germline V gives CDR1 KGHDR, CDR2 SFDVKD. V lost 7 bases, J lost 1 base, and 8 bases lay in between. As DNA, the CDR3 is TGTGCCACCAGCGCCGATGGCACAGATACGCAGTATTTT. Encoded protein: CATSADGTDTQYF.

V usage is TRBV28 and J usage is TRBJ2-3, with TRBD2 matching over 10 bases. The CDR3 runs to 15 residues. After removal of 4 bases from V and 3 bases from J, the junction contained 4 bases not matched to a gene. Looked up from germline, CDR1 is MDHEN and CDR2 is SYDVKM. CDR3: CASSSPGLATDTQYF. CDR3 DNA: TGTGCCAGCAGTTCACCGGGACTAGCGACAGATACGCAGTATTTT.

The chain links TRBV4-1 to TRBJ2-7; 9 positions match TRBD1. From germline, CDR1 is MGHRA and CDR2 YSYEKL. The junction had 11 bases not matched to a gene; V was cut back by 3 bases and J by 2 bases. The length of the CDR3 is 17 residues. The CDR3 sequence: CASSHLLLQGAPYEQYF. In DNA form, the CDR3 reads TGCGCCAGCAGCCATCTACTCCTACAGGGGGCGCCCTACGAGCAGTACTTC.

The gene calls are TRBV18 and TRBJ1-1; D possibly corresponds to TRBD1 (6 bases). Germline V lookup: CDR1 KGHSH, CDR2 LQKENI. There are 13 residues in the CDR3. V was cut by 1 base and J by 8 bases, with 11 bases left in between. CDR3 sequence (DNA): TGTGCCAGCTCACCACGAAGAACAGGGGAAGCTTTCTTT. It encodes CASSPRRTGEAFF. The full variable domain, completed using reference TRBV18 and TRBJ1-1, is NAGVMQNPRHLVRRRGQEARLRCSPMKGHSHVYWYRQLPEEGLKFMVYLQKENIIDESGMPKERFSAEFPKEGPSILRIQQVVRGDSAAYFCASSPRRTGEAFFGQGTRLTVV.

The chain is built from TRBV23-1 and TRBJ1-6, with 7 bases matching TRBD1. TRBV23-1 falls under the ORF class, with uncertain function. The CDR3 covers 16 residues. The ends lost 7 bases at V and 1 base at J; junction bases unmatched: 7. The DNA for the CDR3 is TGCGCCAGCACCCCAGAGGGGGCATCCTATAATTCACCCCTCCACTTT. Protein product: CASTPEGASYNSPLHF.

The V gene is TRBV25-1, the J gene TRBJ1-1; 11 bases line up with TRBD1. This CDR3 is 15 amino acids long. Germline assignment: CDR1 MGHDK and CDR2 SYGVNS. Germline trimming cut 3 bases from V and 4 bases from J; bases unmatched to any gene: 4. The CDR3 here is CASSDPGQGATEAFF. The DNA for the CDR3 is TGTGCCAGCAGTGACCCCGGACAGGGGGCCACTGAAGCTTTCTTT.

V is TRBV5-1 and J is TRBJ2-7, with TRBD2 matching 7 bases. The germline CDR1 and CDR2 sequences are SGHRS and YFSETQ. After removal of 2 bases from V and 6 bases from J, the junction contained 11 bases not matched to a gene. This CDR3 is built from 15 residues. Here the CDR3 reads CASSFVGAPSGEQYF. The CDR3 DNA is TGCGCCAGCAGCTTTGTAGGGGCCCCTAGCGGCGAGCAGTACTTC. Full variable domain (outside the CDR3, taken from reference TRBV5-1 and TRBJ2-7): KAGVTQTPRYLIKTRGQQVTLSCSPISGHRSVSWYQQTPGQGLQFLFEYFSETQRNKGNFPGRFSGRQFSNSRSEMNVSTLELGDSALYLCASSFVGAPSGEQYFGPGTRLTVT.

The chain is built from TRBV7-2 and TRBJ1-2; 9 nucleotides line up with TRBD1. V shed 2 bases, J shed 5 bases, and the junction held 12 bases outside the gene matches. Germline values: CDR1 SGHTA, CDR2 FQGNSA. This CDR3 comprises 17 residues. The CDR3, as DNA: TGTGCCAGCAGCTTAAAGGGGCGGGACAGGGACACTTATGGCTACACCTTC. Residues: CASSLKGRDRDTYGYTF. The entire variable domain, with the rest obtained from reference TRBV7-2 and TRBJ1-2, is as follows: GAGVSQSPSNKVTEKGKDVELRCDPISGHTALYWYRQSLGQGLEFLIYFQGNSAPDKSGLPSDRFSAERTGGSVSTLTIQRTQQEDSAVYLCASSLKGRDRDTYGYTFGSGTRLTVV.